A single sample gave rise to the 13 T cell receptor beta chains below, sequenced in a study of Graves' ophthalmopathy and Graves' hyperthyroidism. The sequenced template was RNA, covering the TCR beta CDR3 region. RT-PCR in the first round used HTBI primers; a second-round multiplex PCR followed. TCRdb re-derived calls from the multiplex PCR reads in MiXCR, one entry per CDR3 protein. The sample holds about 1.2 million distinct CDR3 sequences, 35% to 40% seen once. The sample consisted of peripheral blood or thyroid tissue (not recorded which). The receptors come from an adult man with Graves' hyperthyroidism.

The chain employs TRBV29-1 and TRBJ2-5, with D maybe TRBD1 (5 bases). Judging by the DNA end, TRBJ2-1 fits better; the J call may be wrong. This CDR3 region has 12 residues. Germline V lookup: CDR1 SQVTM, CDR2 ANQGSEA. CDR3 coding DNA: TGCAGCGTAAGACAGACTTACAATGAGCAGTTCTTC. As protein: CSVRQTYNEQFF.

On this clonotype: The CDR3 end shows no conserved phenylalanine or tryptophan, and so a read error is likely. The DNA is left out, because the CDR3 cannot be placed on it with certainty; the CDR3 is given as TCRdb lists it. This sequence joins TRBV9 and TRBJ2-5; TRBD2, the table's D call, lacks a check against the DNA. The CDR3 length equals 9 residues, ends included. CDR1 SGDLS and CDR2 YYNGEE come from the germline V gene. CDR3 amino acids: CASSVGPTS.

The chain recombines TRBV5-1 with TRBJ1-1; 7 positions match TRBD1. This CDR3 is 13 amino acids long. Germline trimming cut 7 bases from V and 1 base from J; bases unmatched to any gene: 4. Germline CDR1 and CDR2: SGHRS and YFSETQ. Here the CDR3 DNA reads TGCGCCAGCCTGGGACAGCCGAACACTGAAGCTTTCTTT. Translating it yields CASLGQPNTEAFF.

This clonotype was seen many times. The chain links TRBV4-1 to TRBJ2-7, with unresolved D. The germline V gene encodes CDR1 MGHRA and CDR2 YSYEKL. V lost 4 bases, J lost 3 bases, and 13 bases lay in between. The CDR3 loop spans 14 amino acids. CDR3 nucleotides: TGCGCCAGCAGCCCCGCATTGACCCTCTACGAGCAGTACTTC. This codes for CASSPALTLYEQYF.

Comments on this clonotype: This sequence may be a read error, since a much larger clone differs from it by one base. This rearrangement joins TRBV20-1 to TRBJ1-5; 7 positions match TRBD1. This CDR3 comprises 16 residues. Germline V gene lookup returns CDR1 DFQATT and CDR2 SNEGSKA (reference sequence). The CDR3 region has the DNA TGCAGTGCTAGAGATAGGGACAGCTATAGCAATCAGTCCCAGCATTTT. Translation: CSARDRDSYSNQSQHF.

This clonotype was observed many times. The chain joins TRBV10-3 to TRBJ2-7; no clear D gene. Germline V CDR1 and CDR2: ENHRY, SYGVKD. The CDR3 is made up of 11 amino acids. The ends were cut back, 3 bases at V and 3 bases at J, with 3 bases in the middle. This CDR3 is CAISDGYEQYF. CDR3 DNA sequence: TGTGCCATCAGTGACGGCTACGAGCAGTACTTC.

This clonotype has at least ten counts. The V gene is TRBV12-3 or TRBV12-4, the J gene TRBJ1-2; no clear D gene. Trimming stripped 3 bases from V and 0 bases from J, with 11 bases between. This CDR3 comprises 15 residues. In DNA form, the CDR3 reads TGTGCCAGCAGTTTCCGGGCTCCAGCTAACTATGGCTACACCTTC. As protein: CASSFRAPANYGYTF.

The chain uses TRBV28 and TRBJ1-3; D remains unclear. This CDR3 is built from 11 residues. Germline-derived CDR1 and CDR2 are MDHEN and SYDVKM. DNA of the CDR3: TGTGGAGTGGGCTCTGGAAACACCATATATTTT. This gives the protein CGVGSGNTIYF.

There are a few counts of this clonotype. This chain joins TRBV29-1 and TRBJ2-3; D is uncertain. Germline V gives CDR1 SQVTM, CDR2 ANQGSEA. The CDR3 runs 14 residues. V was shortened by 6 bases and J by 4 bases, with 17 bases between the two germline ends. CDR3 sequence reads: CSVRRLTGADTQYF. CDR3 bases: TGCAGCGTCCGCAGGTTAACTGGGGCAGATACGCAGTATTTT.

This clonotype was seen repeatedly, ten times or more. The V call is TRBV7-2, the J call TRBJ2-5; D call uncertain. Trimming removed 5 bases from V and 3 bases from J, with 10 bases in between. The CDR3 is 13 amino acids. Germline CDR1 SGHTA, CDR2 FQGNSA. The CDR3 region has the DNA TGTGCCAGCAGCCCGTACTCGGAAGAGACCCAGTACTTC. Protein product: CASSPYSEETQYF.

The rearrangement uses TRBV9 and TRBJ2-7; 7 positions match TRBD1. This CDR3 region has 15 residues. The V gene's germline CDR1 is SGDLS and CDR2 YYNGEE. The junction had 16 bases not matched to a gene; V was cut back by 9 bases and J by 4 bases. The CDR3 DNA reads TGTGCCATCAGTTTCAGGGGGAGTGTTAGGTACGAGCAGTACTTC. Protein: CAISFRGSVRYEQYF.

This clonotype was counted a few times. V usage is TRBV7-9 and J usage is TRBJ2-7, with D possibly being TRBD2 (5 bases). Germline CDR1 and CDR2: SEHNR and FQNEAQ (reference sequence). The CDR3 spans 11 residues. V was trimmed by 8 bases and J by 4 bases, leaving 9 bases between them. In DNA, the CDR3 is TGTGCCAGCTTCCGGGAATACGAGCAGTACTTC. Translation gives CASFREYEQYF.

The count of this clonotype is one. CDR3 in amino acids: CAISLKGTQYF. The CDR3 DNA sequence: TGTGCCATCAGTCTCAAGGGGACCCAGTACTTC. J is TRBJ2-5 and V is TRBV10-3, with D hard to call. Trimming left V 5 bases short and J 7 bases short, with 8 bases between. The CDR3 covers 11 residues. Germline CDR1 ENHRY, CDR2 SYGVKD.